Shown below are 13 T cell receptor beta chains from a single sample sequenced in a study of T cell repertoires in cytomegalovirus infection. Each CDR3 protein gets one entry after TCRdb re-called the reads with MiXCR. Seen here are more than 400,000 distinct CDR3 sequences, about 26% observed once, and the top ten hold over 10%. Sequenced material: PBMCs. These receptor sequences come from a human donor in good health (CMV status not recorded). Some clones in this sample may be carry-over from other donors' samples.

The count of this clonotype is one. The chain carries TRBV7-9 and TRBJ2-1, with D perhaps given as TRBD1 or TRBD2 (5 bases each). Trimming took 5 bases from V and 6 from J, leaving 26 bases between them. The CDR3 loop spans 18 amino acids. The germline V gene encodes CDR1 SEHNR and CDR2 FQNEAQ (reference sequence). DNA for the CDR3: TGTGCCAGCAGCCCAAAAAAAACAGACCTCTTCGGGACCAATGAGCAGTTCTTC. It codes for CASSPKKTDLFGTNEQFF.

The J gene is TRBJ1-5, the V gene TRBV12-3 or TRBV12-4; D remains unclear. V lost 3 bases and J lost 0, with 6 bases in between. The CDR3 contains 14 residues. CDR3 sequence: CASSFSSSNQPQHF. For the CDR3, the DNA is TGTGCCAGCAGTTTTTCGAGTAGCAATCAGCCCCAGCATTTT.

This clonotype was recorded many times. The V and J genes are TRBV7-2 and TRBJ2-7; D not certain. The V end was cut by 2 bases, the J end by 1 base, with 9 bases between. Germline values: CDR1 SGHTA, CDR2 FQGNSA. The CDR3 consists of 14 residues. The CDR3 DNA reads as TGTGCCAGCAGCTTAAATGGTGGGTCCTACGAGCAGTACTTC. This gives the protein CASSLNGGSYEQYF. The whole variable domain, filled in from reference TRBV7-2 and TRBJ2-7, reads GAGVSQSPSNKVTEKGKDVELRCDPISGHTALYWYRQSLGQGLEFLIYFQGNSAPDKSGLPSDRFSAERTGGSVSTLTIQRTQQEDSAVYLCASSLNGGSYEQYFGPGTRLTVT.

This clonotype came up a few times. The rearrangement uses TRBV11-3 and TRBJ2-1; 7 positions match TRBD2. The J segment lost 16 bases and the V segment lost 2 bases, leaving 8 bases of the junction unmatched. The CDR3 is made up of 12 amino acids. Looked up from germline, CDR1 is SGHNT and CDR2 is YENEEA. CDR3 coding DNA: TGTGCCAGCAGCTTACTGGGGCGGGAGAATTTCTTC. This translates into CASSLLGRENFF.

This clonotype was seen at least ten times. The chain is built from TRBV7-2 and TRBJ2-1; tentative D call: TRBD1 (5 bases). V lost 5 bases and J lost 7, with 21 bases in between. The CDR3 spans 16 residues. The germline V gene has CDR1 SGHTA and CDR2 FQGNSA. This chain's CDR3 is CASSPYPRRGFNEQFF. The CDR3 DNA follows: TGTGCCAGCAGCCCATACCCTCGAAGGGGCTTTAATGAGCAGTTCTTC.

The table lists this clonotype with a few counts. This chain uses TRBV5-8 with TRBJ2-3; D remains unclear. This CDR3 is built from 13 residues. Trimming pared 5 bases from V and 2 bases from J, leaving 9 bases between. Germline lookup yields CDR1 SGHTS and CDR2 YDEGEE. CDR3 nucleotide sequence: TGTGCCAGCAGGGGCAGAGTCACAGATACGCAGTATTTT. Protein sequence: CASRGRVTDTQYF. Filled out from reference TRBV5-8 and TRBJ2-3, the complete variable domain reads EAGVTQSPTHLIKTRGQQATLRCSPISGHTSVYWYQQALGLGLQFLLWYDEGEERNRGNFPPRFSGRQFPNYSSELNVNALELEDSALYLCASRGRVTDTQYFGPGTRLTVL.

The chain is built from TRBV10-3 and TRBJ2-1; TRBD2 aligns across 10 bases. Losses at the gene ends were 5 bases for V and 5 bases for J; bases not matched to a gene: 3. Germline V CDR1 and CDR2: ENHRY, SYGVKD. CDR3 length: 14 residues. CDR3 amino acids: CAISLAGANNEQFF. The CDR3 DNA follows: TGTGCCATCAGTCTAGCGGGAGCCAACAATGAGCAGTTCTTC.

This chain joins TRBV27 and TRBJ1-2; D gene unclear. Germline CDR1 MNHEY, CDR2 SMNVEV (reference sequence). The CDR3 totals 14 residues. The ends were cut back, 2 bases at V and 6 bases at J, with 13 bases in the middle. The CDR3 DNA follows: TGTGCCAGCAGTTTAGGAGGTGGTGGGGATGGCTACACCTTC. Its translation is CASSLGGGGDGYTF.

The chain uses TRBV6-2 or TRBV6-3 and TRBJ1-5, with D uncertain. V was clipped by 2 bases and J by 7 bases, with 9 bases between them. CDR1 and CDR2 (germline): MNHEY, SVGEGT. This CDR3 has 13 amino acids. CDR3 amino acids: CASSYVFWQPQHF. The CDR3 DNA reads TGTGCCAGCAGTTACGTGTTCTGGCAGCCCCAGCATTTT.

In its sample, this clonotype was seen many times. The J gene is TRBJ2-5, the V gene TRBV12-3 or TRBV12-4, with unresolved D. CDR3 length: 14 residues. V was shortened by 8 bases and J by 0 bases, with 13 bases between the two germline ends. In DNA form, the CDR3 reads TGTGCCAGCCGTCCGTCCCGGTACCAAGAGACCCAGTACTTC. Protein: CASRPSRYQETQYF.

A few counts support this clonotype. The chain is built from TRBV6-1 and TRBJ1-4, with TRBD1 as a possible D gene (5 bases). The CDR3 length is 12 residues. The V gene's germline CDR1 is MNHNS and CDR2 SASEGT. V dropped 5 bases and J dropped 15 bases, with 16 bases sitting between them. The CDR3 DNA reads as TGTGCCAGCAGTCCACGGGGGGTTAGGTTGTTTTTT. Translation: CASSPRGVRLFF.

The rearrangement uses TRBV12-5 and TRBJ2-7; no reliable D call. CDR1 is LGHNT and CDR2 is FRNRAP in the germline V gene. This CDR3 spans 15 amino acids. Trimming left V 8 bases short and J 1 base short, with 18 bases between. CDR3 DNA: TGTGCTAGTTGTTCCCTCGCGAGAATTTCCTACGAGCAGTACGTC. Protein product: CASCSLARISYEQYV.

The sample holds many counts of this clonotype. This chain joins TRBV6-2 or TRBV6-3 and TRBJ2-1; D is perhaps TRBD1 or TRBD2 (5 bases each). V was cut by 6 bases and J by 4 bases, with 19 bases left in between. Germline CDR1 is MNHEY and CDR2 is SVGEGT. This CDR3 is 16 amino acids long. The CDR3 coding sequence is TGTGCCAGCAGGGGGAAGGGACCACCCGCTTACAATGAGCAGTTCTTC. Translation gives CASRGKGPPAYNEQFF.